This T cell receptor (beta chain) was captured by sequencing in a study of Graves' ophthalmopathy and Graves' hyperthyroidism. In regard to this clonotype: What it binds is not known.

Study-level results: A 13-signature model separated ophthalmopathy from stable hyperthyroidism, reaching 85% to 90% sensitivity and about 81% specificity cross-validated.

Other autoimmune disease, uncontrolled infection, pregnancy and lactation led to exclusion. RNA transcripts yielded amplified TCR beta CDR3 regions. Scientists carried out first-round RT-PCR using HTBI primers and then a second-round multiplex PCR. MiXCR, applied by TCRdb to the multiplex PCR reads, yields one record per CDR3 protein. The table lists hundreds of thousands of distinct CDR3 sequences, about a fifth of them singletons, with around 7% in the top ten. The junction had 6 bases not matched to a gene; V was cut back by 2 bases and J by 4 bases. CDR1 is SGHAT, CDR2 FQNNGV, per germline. The CDR3 is 16 residues long.

This TCR derives from a young woman with stable Graves' hyperthyroidism. Some clones in this sample may be carry-over from other donors' samples. The sequenced sample was peripheral blood. V and J are TRBV11-2 and TRBJ2-2, with 8 positions matching TRBD2. The CDR3, as DNA: TGTGCCAGCAGCTTAAACCCGGGGGGGGCCACCGGGGAGCTGTTTTTT. This encodes CASSLNPGGATGELFF.